The 20 T cell receptor beta chains below come from one sample, sequenced in a study of CD8+CD57+ T cells in acquired aplastic anemia. TCR beta VDJ combinations and CDR3 sequences were profiled from genomic DNA. TCRdb re-analysed the reads in MiXCR, keeping a single row per CDR3 protein. In the table there are roughly 150,000 distinct CDR3 sequences, roughly half of which are singletons. CD8+CD57+ cell expansion had been shown by flow cytometry in patients chosen for sequencing. The sequenced material came from sorted CD4+, CD8+, or CD8+CD57+ T cells (not recorded which) from PBMCs. The receptor source for this set is a human donor with aplastic anemia.

This clonotype was seen many times. The chain links TRBV2 to TRBJ2-7; D is perhaps TRBD1 (6 bases). V was trimmed by 6 bases and J by 2 bases, leaving 14 bases between them. The germline V gene has CDR1 SNHLY and CDR2 FYNNEI. There are 14 residues in the CDR3. The CDR3 region is CASRTGQPPYEQYF. The CDR3 nucleotides read TGTGCCAGCAGGACCGGACAGCCTCCCTACGAGCAGTACTTC.

This clonotype was recorded many times. The chain is built from TRBV20-1 and TRBJ1-4; the match to TRBD1 covers 11 bases. V dropped 7 bases and J dropped 8; count of bases not matched to a gene: 6. The germline gives CDR1 DFQATT, CDR2 SNEGSKA (reference sequence). This CDR3 comprises 13 residues. Here the CDR3 reads CSVPGQGGEKLFF. CDR3 sequence (DNA): TGCAGTGTTCCGGGACAGGGGGGGGAAAAACTGTTTTTT.

The genes are TRBV7-9 and TRBJ2-2; D not resolved. CDR1 is SEHNR and CDR2 is FQNEAQ in the germline V gene (reference sequence). Trimming pared 4 bases from V and 4 bases from J, leaving 10 bases between. There are 14 residues in the CDR3. The CDR3 is CASSSGQSTGELFF. The CDR3 coding sequence is TGTGCCAGCAGCTCCGGCCAGAGCACCGGGGAGCTGTTTTTT.

This clonotype has at least ten counts. The chain links TRBV7-6 to TRBJ1-4; 9 bases are shared with TRBD1. This CDR3 has 19 amino acids. In germline, CDR1 is SGHVS, CDR2 FNYEAQ. After removal of 5 bases from V and 3 bases from J, the junction contained 16 bases not matched to a gene. CDR3 sequence (DNA): TGTGCCAGCAGCGGCAAGGACAGGGGAGGAAGTTGGGCTAATGAAAAACTGTTTTTT. Translated: CASSGKDRGGSWANEKLFF.

This clonotype showed up just a few times. It may be a read error: a sequence one base away is much more abundant. This chain uses TRBV5-4 with TRBJ2-7; D remains ambiguous. The CDR3 runs to 16 residues. Trimming took off 4 bases at V and 1 base at J, with 18 bases between the two ends. Germline V gives CDR1 SGHNT, CDR2 YYREEE (reference sequence). The CDR3 bases are TGTGCCAGCAGCCTCATCCGCGGTTCTCCGTCCTACGAGCAGTACGTC. It translates to CASSLIRGSPSYEQYV.

CDR3 DNA sequence: TGTGCCAGCAGCCACATAGCGGGACCAACCTACGAGCAGTACTTC. Protein sequence: CASSHIAGPTYEQYF. The chain combines TRBV11-3 with TRBJ2-7; 8 bases map to TRBD2. There are 15 residues in the CDR3. Germline V lookup: CDR1 SGHNT, CDR2 YENEEA. Trimming cost V 5 bases and J 2 bases; bases outside gene matches: 8.

The chain employs TRBV15 and TRBJ2-3; possible D gene TRBD1, 7 bases. Trimming left V 3 bases short and J 6 bases short, with 16 bases between. Germline V lookup: CDR1 LNHNV, CDR2 YYDKDF (reference sequence). This CDR3 is 15 amino acids long. CDR3 loop: CATSSVAGGTDTQYF. The DNA for the CDR3 is TGTGCCACCAGCAGTGTGGCAGGGGGGACGGATACGCAGTATTTT.

The sample holds a few counts of this clonotype. This may arise from a read error, as a much more abundant clone is one base away. This chain joins TRBV20-1 and TRBJ2-5, with D possibly being TRBD1 (6 bases). The length of the CDR3 is 13 residues. CDR1 is DFQATT, CDR2 SNEGSKA, per germline (reference sequence). The CDR3 here is CGAREGVGETQYF. The CDR3 coding sequence is TGCGGTGCTAGAGAGGGGGTCGGGGAGACCCAGTACTTC.

Note on this clonotype: Likely a read error: the CDR3 ends without its conserved phenylalanine or tryptophan. The chain employs TRBV3-1 and TRBJ1-5; no clear D gene. Trimming took 4 bases from V and 0 from J, leaving 10 bases between them. This CDR3 is built from 15 residues. Germline V CDR1 and CDR2: LGHDT, YNNKEL (reference sequence). The CDR3 loop reads CASSPTHGSNQPQHL. CDR3 in DNA: TGTGCCAGCAGCCCAACACATGGTAGCAATCAGCCCCAGCATCTT.

The V gene is TRBV25-1, the J gene TRBJ2-2, with 9 bases that match TRBD1. CDR1 and CDR2 from the germline V gene are MGHDK and SYGVNS. The ends lost 8 bases at V and 3 bases at J; junction bases unmatched: 7. This CDR3 spans 15 amino acids. CDR3: CASENRGPDTGELFF. The DNA for the CDR3 is TGTGCCAGCGAGAACAGGGGGCCAGACACCGGGGAGCTGTTTTTT. The full variable domain, completed using reference TRBV25-1 and TRBJ2-2, is EADIYQTPRYLVIGTGKKITLECSQTMGHDKMYWYQQDPGMELHLIHYSYGVNSTEKGDLSSESTVSRIRTEHFPLTLESARPSHTSQYLCASENRGPDTGELFFGEGSRLTVL.

This chain links TRBV29-1 with TRBJ1-1; D might be TRBD1 (5 bases). This CDR3 spans 13 amino acids. Germline assignment: CDR1 SQVTM and CDR2 ANQGSEA. The DNA of the CDR3 is TGCTACGCTGTCGGCGGGGCACTTACTGAAGCTTTCTTT. Protein sequence: CYAVGGALTEAFF.

This clonotype appeared a few times. V usage is TRBV20-1 and J usage is TRBJ2-5; TRBD2 aligns across 12 bases. The V gene end was trimmed by 5 bases and the J gene end by 5 bases; junction bases not matched to a gene: 9. The CDR3 consists of 15 residues. CDR1 and CDR2 from the germline V gene are DFQATT and SNEGSKA (reference sequence). The CDR3 DNA is TGCAGTGCTCCCCCGGCTAGCGGGGGGGCGGAGACCCAGTACTTC. As protein: CSAPPASGGAETQYF.

This chain uses TRBV27 with TRBJ1-1, with TRBD1 identical over 7 bases. Germline lookup yields CDR1 MNHEY and CDR2 SMNVEV (reference sequence). This CDR3 comprises 14 residues. The V gene end was trimmed by 2 bases and the J gene end by 6 bases; junction bases not matched to a gene: 6. The CDR3 region has the DNA TGTGCCAGCAGTTTACCCGACAGGGACCCTGAAGCTTTCTTT. Amino acids: CASSLPDRDPEAFF.

V and J are TRBV29-1 and TRBJ2-1; D perhaps matches TRBD2 (5 bases). Deletions cut 5 bases from V and 0 bases from J, with 8 bases between. The CDR3 has 13 amino acids. Germline loops: CDR1 SQVTM, CDR2 ANQGSEA. The CDR3 region has the DNA TGCAGCGTTACCCGGGACTCCTACAATGAGCAGTTCTTC. Amino acids: CSVTRDSYNEQFF.

The table lists this clonotype with many counts. One junction end disagrees with the germline gene, perhaps due to a read error. The chain carries TRBV10-3 and TRBJ2-3; 11 positions match TRBD2. CDR1 and CDR2 (germline): ENHRY, SYGVKD. CDR3 size: 17 residues. This chain's CDR3 is CASSEMLAGGPTDTQYF. As DNA, the CDR3 is TGTGCCAGCAGTGAAATGCTAGCGGGGGGTCCCACAGATACGCAGTATTTT.

This clonotype showed up many times. This chain joins TRBV24-1 and TRBJ1-1; no definite D call. Looked up from germline, CDR1 is KGHDR and CDR2 is SFDVKD. The ends were cut back, 2 bases at V and 2 bases at J, with 5 bases in the middle. The CDR3 has 13 residues. Here the CDR3 DNA reads TGTGCCACCAGTGATTCAGTTAACACTGAAGCTTTCTTT. Translation: CATSDSVNTEAFF.

The chain uses TRBV2 and TRBJ2-7; 11 bases agree with TRBD2. With 7 bases clipped from V and 5 bases from J, the junction kept 7 bases outside the gene matches. The CDR3 extends over 14 amino acids. Germline CDR1 is SNHLY and CDR2 is FYNNEI. This CDR3 reads CASTRLAGFNEQYF. CDR3 bases: TGTGCCAGCACTCGACTAGCGGGGTTCAACGAGCAGTACTTC.

This clonotype was detected many times. The chain couples TRBV19 to TRBJ2-1, with 9 bases matching TRBD2. This CDR3 has 14 residues. Per germline, CDR1 LNHDA and CDR2 SQIVND (reference sequence). With V trimmed by 6 bases and J by 9 bases, 9 bases remained unmatched. The CDR3 spells CASSPTGLAGEQFF. CDR3 sequence (DNA): TGTGCCAGTAGCCCGACGGGACTAGCCGGTGAGCAGTTCTTC.

The chain links TRBV19 to TRBJ2-7, with a possible D match to TRBD2 (7 bases). V lost 5 bases and J lost 5, with 13 bases in between. The germline gives CDR1 LNHDA, CDR2 SQIVND (reference sequence). This CDR3 has 13 amino acids. CDR3 coding DNA: TGTGCCAGTAGTCCCGAAGGGGGGGACGAGCAGTACTTC. Residues: CASSPEGGDEQYF.

This clonotype was observed at least ten times. The chain joins TRBV6-1 to TRBJ2-5; possibly TRBD1 for D (5 bases). This CDR3 spans 15 amino acids. Germline values: CDR1 MNHNS, CDR2 SASEGT. V dropped 2 bases and J dropped 4 bases, with 14 bases sitting between them. CDR3 protein: CASSESRQSAETQYF. CDR3 DNA sequence: TGTGCCAGCAGTGAAAGCCGACAGAGCGCAGAGACCCAGTACTTC.